A selection of T cell receptor beta chains follows, all from one sample in a study of beta chain features in type 1 diabetes. TCRdb's table, derived via immunoSEQ multiplex PCR, lists solely in-frame clones and lacks some. Here the sample spans a few hundred thousand clones, 30% being singletons. Sequences were obtained from naive CD4+ T cells from blood. Receptors were obtained from a man between 18 and 35 years old in good health. CDR3s leave out the opening cysteine and the closing phenylalanine or tryptophan.

j_gene	v_gene	len	CDR3aa
TRBJ2-3	TRBV30	13	AWTELAGGLDTQY
TRBJ1-4	TRBV4-2	14	ASSQAKGGPNEKLF
TRBJ1-1	TRBV29-1	11	SGRTGTFAEAF
TRBJ2-1	TRBV9	15	ASSVDLREVSYNEQF
TRBJ2-1	TRBV2	12	ASSRDRGGNEQF
TRBJ1-6	TRBV30	15	AWSATDVWGIDSPLH
TRBJ2-2	TRBV9	12	ASSAGQTTGELF
TRBJ2-3	TRBV27	12	ASSFVASTDTQY
TRBJ1-5	TRBV30	12	AWSTGTDNQPQH
TRBJ2-2	TRBV29-1	15	SVDGLAGEGKTGELF
TRBJ2-3	TRBV4-3	13	ASSQLLGEGDTQY
TRBJ2-7	TRBV7-3	13	ASSLSASAYYEQY
TRBJ2-1	TRBV25-1	13	ASSEPSSSYNEQF
TRBJ2-1	TRBV7-7	14	ASSPSSGRTYNEQF
TRBJ2-5	TRBV6-1	13	ASTDLGHREETQY
TRBJ2-2	TRBV6-6	13	ASSRGDSHTGELF
TRBJ2-3	TRBV6-4	13	ASSAAGGFTDTQY
TRBJ2-1	TRBV9	13	ASSVSPSSYNEQF
TRBJ2-7	TRBV7-6	12	ASSLGGPGGEQY
TRBJ2-3	TRBV10-3	12	AISESDLVDTQY
TRBJ2-5	TRBV7-2	12	ASSLALKEATQY
TRBJ2-2	TRBV7-8	14	ASSSSRDSYTGELF
TRBJ2-7	TRBV30	12	AWSVGGTRYEQY
TRBJ2-7	TRBV19	12	ASSIGRGSYEQY
TRBJ2-5	TRBV29-1	13	SVEDLERVWETQY
TRBJ2-1	TRBV19	10	ASSRQGVPMF
TRBJ2-5	TRBV29-1	8	SALQETQY
TRBJ2-6	TRBV2	14	ASTLGRGSGANVLT
TRBJ1-5	TRBV25-1	14	ASSGRDGRAVEPQH
TRBJ2-3	TRBV9	11	ASSVTSTDTQY
TRBJ2-3	TRBV7-9	11	ASSLNRGDTQY
TRBJ1-5	TRBV18	12	ASSPDRFGQPQH
TRBJ2-3	TRBV11-3	13	ASSLAQGWGDTQY
TRBJ2-1	TRBV7-2	13	ASSLWPGAYNEQF
TRBJ2-4	TRBV7-2	12	ASSLGVGSNIQY
TRBJ2-3	TRBV7-2	12	ASSLARGLDTQY
TRBJ2-2	TRBV5-4	14	ASSLGLAGANGELF
TRBJ2-1	TRBV5-1	14	ASSSEASGSYNEQF
TRBJ1-2	TRBV7-3	12	ASSPAVGDYGYT
TRBJ2-7	TRBV7-2	12	ASSLGVKVYEQY
TRBJ2-1	TRBV30	12	ACDREEAYNEQF
TRBJ2-1	TRBV29-1	13	SVEIPKPTYNEQF
TRBJ1-5	TRBV9	12	ASSPQGWPQPQH
TRBJ2-3	TRBV29-1	12	SVGGLAGVDTQY
TRBJ2-1	TRBV7-2	11	ASSLAPEVGPF
TRBJ1-5	TRBV4-2	13	ASSPRAQNNQPQH